A single sample is the source of the 9 T cell receptor beta chains below, sequenced in a study of blood T cell repertoires in COVID-19. Using immunoSEQ multiplex PCR, the repertoire was profiled, and TCRdb retains in-frame clones only, with some absent. Altogether approximately 300,000 clones are present, approximately 87% being singletons, with the ten largest covering roughly 4%. Sequences were obtained from peripheral blood. These receptors all stem from a woman between 45 and 65 years old with active or convalescent COVID-19.

This clone was counted a single time. The chain is built from TRBV29-1 and TRBJ2-7, with 8 bases lining up with TRBD2. The CDR3 extends over 12 amino acids. V lost 5 bases and J lost 2; bases outside the gene matches: 2. Germline V lookup: CDR1 SQVTM, CDR2 ANQGSEA. The chain's CDR3 is CSVYSGAYEQYF. The DNA of the CDR3 is TGCAGCGTTTATAGCGGGGCCTACGAGCAGTACTTC.

The V and J genes are TRBV30 and TRBJ1-3; D unclear. Germline V lookup: CDR1 GTSNPN, CDR2 SVGIG (reference sequence). The CDR3 has 16 residues. The V and J ends lost 0 bases and 0 bases respectively, with 12 bases between them. CDR3 nucleotide sequence: TGTGCCTGGAGTGTATGGGAGTATTACTCTGGAAACACCATATATTTT. This encodes CAWSVWEYYSGNTIYF.

J is TRBJ2-1 and V is TRBV30; D is perhaps TRBD2 (5 bases). CDR1 GTSNPN and CDR2 SVGIG come from the germline V gene (reference sequence). CDR3 length: 12 amino acids. V was pared by 7 bases and J by 4 bases, with 11 bases between. This CDR3 reads CASKDFYNEQFF. In nucleotides, the CDR3 is TGTGCCTCCAAGGACTTTTACAATGAGCAGTTCTTC.

The V gene is TRBV7-2, the J gene TRBJ1-3; D gene unclear. The germline V gene encodes CDR1 SGHTA and CDR2 FQGNSA. This CDR3 is built from 15 residues. V lost 0 bases to trimming and J lost 1 base, with 7 bases between them. The CDR3: CASSLAPESGNTIYF. Here the CDR3 DNA reads TGTGCCAGCAGCTTAGCTCCGGAGTCTGGAAACACCATATATTTT.

This sequence joins TRBV6-5 and TRBJ2-7; a weak D match, TRBD2 (5 bases). The CDR3 is 14 residues long. The V end lost 6 bases, the J end lost 0 bases, and 12 bases lay between the germline ends. Germline V gives CDR1 MNHEY, CDR2 SVGAGI. CDR3 DNA sequence: TGTGCCAGCAGCCGCGGGCCTCTCTCCTACGAGCAGTACTTC. Translation gives CASSRGPLSYEQYF.

This chain links TRBV24-1 with TRBJ2-7; D possibly corresponds to TRBD2 (6 bases). V lost 4 bases to trimming and J lost 0 bases, with 9 bases between them. Looked up from germline, CDR1 is KGHDR and CDR2 is SFDVKD. This CDR3 spans 14 amino acids. The CDR3 region is CATSETGLSYEQYF. Written as DNA, the CDR3 is TGTGCCACCAGTGAAACGGGACTCTCCTACGAGCAGTACTTC.

V is TRBV5-5 and J is TRBJ2-7; D uncertain. The CDR3 length is 13 residues. Between the trimmed V and J ends, which lost 0 bases and 3 bases, there was a span of 7 bases. Germline loops: CDR1 SGHKS, CDR2 YYEKEE (reference sequence). In nucleotides, the CDR3 is TGTGCCAGCAGCTTGGACGGTCGCTACGAGCAGTACTTC. It translates to CASSLDGRYEQYF.

The rearrangement links TRBV7-2 to TRBJ2-1; D is perhaps TRBD1 (5 bases). CDR1 is SGHTA, CDR2 FQGNSA, per germline. This CDR3 contains 15 residues. V was pared by 4 bases and J by 6 bases, with 16 bases between. For the CDR3, the DNA is TGTGCCAGCAGCTCCCCGGCAGGGTTGAGCAATGAGCAGTTCTTC. This gives the protein CASSSPAGLSNEQFF.

This chain connects TRBV9 to TRBJ1-2; maybe TRBD1 (5 bases). Germline-derived CDR1 and CDR2 are SGDLS and YYNGEE. V dropped 4 bases and J dropped 8 bases, with 21 bases sitting between them. CDR3 length: 15 residues. This chain's CDR3 is CASSSRTQKAGGYTF. Here the CDR3 DNA reads TGTGCCAGCAGCTCCCGGACACAGAAAGCGGGAGGCTACACCTTC.